This TCR beta chain was profiled in a study of identifying expanded T cells in peripheral blood. With regard to this clone: What it binds is unknown.

Losses at the gene ends were 3 bases for V and 2 bases for J; bases not matched to a gene: 12. The CDR3 consists of 18 residues. CDR1 and CDR2 (germline): LNHDA, SQIVND (reference sequence). Libraries were prepared by immunoSEQ multiplex PCR; TCRdb keeps only in-frame clonotypes and omits some of them. The sample lists 80,000 to 95,000 clones; about 91% were seen once. During the collection period, no donor immune events like infections were recorded. Findings and caveats of the study: Differentially abundant clones: approximately 1.3 between replicates, approximately 16 at 2 to 3 weeks, under 25 at four. Variance in clone template counts between approximately 2-week samples significantly increased with total template count across all healthy donors.

This receptor was taken from a person aged 18 to 69 in good health. The chain uses TRBV19 and TRBJ2-1, with 8 bases aligning to TRBD1. The specimen sequenced was blood. DNA for the CDR3: TGTGCCAGTAGTATCCGGGACAGGCTAATCGGCGCCTACAATGAGCAGTTCTTC. Translation: CASSIRDRLIGAYNEQFF.